These 24 T cell receptor beta chains were all obtained from the same sample, sequenced in a study of siplizumab effects on memory and regulatory T cells. The table came from immunoSEQ multiplex PCR; TCRdb's copy has only in-frame clones and leaves some out. The sample records about 100,000 clones, 94% being singletons. What was sequenced was Tregs sorted from blood. Receptors originate from a human donor in good health.

This sequence joins TRBV29-1 and TRBJ1-1; possibly TRBD1 for D (5 bases). Germline lookup yields CDR1 SQVTM and CDR2 ANQGSEA. Trimming left V 6 bases short and J 3 bases short, with 17 bases between. There are 14 residues in the CDR3. CDR3 sequence reads: CSVRPWGFDTEAFF. For the CDR3, the DNA is TGCAGCGTACGCCCCTGGGGGTTTGACACTGAAGCTTTCTTT.

The gene calls are TRBV27 and TRBJ1-1; a weak D match, TRBD1 (6 bases). The V gene's germline CDR1 is MNHEY and CDR2 SMNVEV (reference sequence). The CDR3 loop spans 13 amino acids. The V gene lost 4 bases and the J gene lost 6 bases, with 12 bases spanning the gap. CDR3 DNA: TGTGCCAGCAGTTCAGGGGCGTGGGCTGAAGCTTTCTTT. Translation: CASSSGAWAEAFF.

This clone has a handful of counts. The rearrangement uses TRBV2 and TRBJ1-5; D remains unclear. The germline gives CDR1 SNHLY, CDR2 FYNNEI. Trimming stripped 6 bases from V and 9 bases from J, with 9 bases between. The CDR3 extends over 11 amino acids. Here the CDR3 reads CASRYWGPQHF. CDR3 coding DNA: TGTGCCAGCAGGTATTGGGGGCCCCAGCATTTT.

The genes are TRBV12-5 and TRBJ2-1; D possibly corresponds to TRBD2 (6 bases). The germline CDR1 and CDR2 sequences are LGHNT and FRNRAP. The CDR3 sequence is 15 residues long. The V end lost 1 base, the J end lost 10 bases, and 17 bases lay between the germline ends. The CDR3 nucleotides read TGTGCTAGTGGTTTGGGGGTCGGGTTGGCGGGAGAGCAGTTCTTC. Its protein is CASGLGVGLAGEQFF.

The chain joins TRBV9 to TRBJ2-3, with D uncertain. The V gene lost 4 bases and the J gene lost 12 bases, with 15 bases spanning the gap. CDR3 length equals 12 residues. The germline V gene has CDR1 SGDLS and CDR2 YYNGEE. CDR3 amino acids: CASSPLARQQYF. Here the CDR3 DNA reads TGTGCCAGCAGCCCGCTGGCTAGACAACAGTATTTT. Full variable domain (rest looked up from reference TRBV9 and TRBJ2-3): DSGVTQTPKHLITATGQRVTLRCSPRSGDLSVYWYQQSLDQGLQFLIQYYNGEERAKGNILERFSAQQFPDLHSELNLSSLELGDSALYFCASSPLARQQYFGPGTRLTVL.

The V and J genes are TRBV7-2 and TRBJ1-5; D perhaps matches TRBD1 (5 bases). The CDR3 is 14 residues long. Per germline, CDR1 SGHTA and CDR2 FQGNSA. V was pared by 2 bases and J by 3 bases, with 8 bases between. The CDR3 DNA reads as TGTGCCAGCAGCTTATCGGACACCAATCAGCCCCAGCATTTT. Its translation: CASSLSDTNQPQHF.

This clone came up a few times. The rearrangement joins TRBV11-2 to TRBJ1-1; no firm D call. The germline V gene has CDR1 SGHAT and CDR2 FQNNGV. This CDR3 is 11 amino acids long. V was shortened by 1 base and J by 7 bases, with 4 bases between the two germline ends. The CDR3 sequence: CASSLGSEAFF. Written as DNA, the CDR3 is TGTGCCAGCAGCTTAGGGAGTGAAGCTTTCTTT. The full variable domain, completed using reference TRBV11-2 and TRBJ1-1, is EAGVAQSPRYKIIEKRQSVAFWCNPISGHATLYWYQQILGQGPKLLIQFQNNGVVDDSQLPKDRFSAERLKGVDSTLKIQPAKLEDSAVYLCASSLGSEAFFGQGTRLTVV.

This clone was seen once. The V and J genes are TRBV9 and TRBJ2-1; 9 nucleotides align to TRBD2. CDR1 is SGDLS, CDR2 YYNGEE, per germline. The ends lost 0 bases at V and 9 bases at J; junction bases unmatched: 10. This CDR3 region has 16 residues. The chain's CDR3 is CASSVGLAEVQSEQFF. CDR3 DNA: TGTGCCAGCAGCGTAGGACTAGCGGAAGTACAGAGTGAGCAGTTCTTC. Full variable domain (rest looked up from reference TRBV9 and TRBJ2-1): DSGVTQTPKHLITATGQRVTLRCSPRSGDLSVYWYQQSLDQGLQFLIQYYNGEERAKGNILERFSAQQFPDLHSELNLSSLELGDSALYFCASSVGLAEVQSEQFFGPGTRLTVL.

The chain couples TRBV11-2 to TRBJ2-1, with 8 bases lining up with TRBD2. J gave up 8 bases and V 5 bases, and 11 bases lay outside the gene matches. Germline lookup yields CDR1 SGHAT and CDR2 FQNNGV. The CDR3 is made up of 15 amino acids. The CDR3 DNA sequence: TGTGCCAGCAGCCCTAGGACTAGCATGGGGGATGAGCAGTTCTTC. Protein product: CASSPRTSMGDEQFF.

The chain joins TRBV19 to TRBJ2-7; 10 bases are a match to TRBD1. Per the germline V gene, CDR1 is LNHDA and CDR2 is SQIVND (reference sequence). V dropped 8 bases and J dropped 7; count of bases not matched to a gene: 17. CDR3 length equals 16 residues. The CDR3 sequence: CASGSLRDRGFGEQYF. In DNA form, the CDR3 reads TGTGCCAGTGGGTCACTCCGGGACAGGGGATTTGGAGAGCAGTACTTC. Combining the CDR3 with reference TRBV19 and TRBJ2-7 gives the whole variable domain DGGITQSPKYLFRKEGQNVTLSCEQNLNHDAMYWYRQDPGQGLRLIYYSQIVNDFQKGDIAEGYSVSREKKESFPLTVTSAQKNPTAFYLCASGSLRDRGFGEQYFGPGTRLTVT.

V is TRBV11-2 and J is TRBJ2-5; TRBD2 might be the D (5 bases). CDR3 length: 14 residues. Trimming shortened V by 4 bases and J by 4 bases, and 13 bases separated the two germline ends. Per germline, CDR1 SGHAT and CDR2 FQNNGV. The CDR3 is CASSYFAAGETQYF. The CDR3 DNA is TGTGCCAGCAGCTACTTTGCGGCGGGAGAGACCCAGTACTTC. Full variable domain (missing parts from reference TRBV11-2 and TRBJ2-5): EAGVAQSPRYKIIEKRQSVAFWCNPISGHATLYWYQQILGQGPKLLIQFQNNGVVDDSQLPKDRFSAERLKGVDSTLKIQPAKLEDSAVYLCASSYFAAGETQYFGPGTRLLVL.

The rearrangement uses TRBV9 and TRBJ2-7; a weak D match, TRBD1 (6 bases). The germline gives CDR1 SGDLS, CDR2 YYNGEE. This CDR3 region has 14 residues. Trimming removed 4 bases from V and 3 bases from J, with 14 bases in between. The DNA for the CDR3 is TGTGCCAGCAGCCCCGGGACACTATACTACGAGCAGTACTTC. It is translated as CASSPGTLYYEQYF.

This clone has only one observation. The CDR3 region is CASSLAGGPYGYTF. CDR3 nucleotide sequence: TGTGCCAGCAGCTTAGCGGGGGGACCCTATGGCTACACCTTC. The genes are TRBV7-9 and TRBJ1-2, with a possible D match to TRBD1 (5 bases). The germline V and J ends were trimmed by 0 bases and 4 bases, with 9 bases remaining between them. The germline gives CDR1 SEHNR, CDR2 FQNEAQ (reference sequence). CDR3 length equals 14 residues.

The chain uses TRBV28 and TRBJ1-5, with D hard to call. The CDR3 runs to 12 residues. V lost 8 bases and J 0 bases, leaving 5 bases between the germline ends. CDR1 MDHEN and CDR2 SYDVKM come from the germline V gene. The CDR3 protein is CASWVSNQPQHF. DNA for the CDR3: TGTGCCAGCTGGGTTAGCAATCAGCCCCAGCATTTT.

V usage is TRBV5-1 and J usage is TRBJ2-1; D possibly matches TRBD1 or TRBD2 (6 bases each). The CDR3 loop spans 16 amino acids. V was clipped by 0 bases and J by 3 bases, with 13 bases between them. The germline V gene has CDR1 SGHRS and CDR2 YFSETQ. CDR3 in amino acids: CASSLARGGGYNEQFF. As DNA, the CDR3 is TGCGCCAGCAGCTTGGCCCGCGGAGGGGGCTACAATGAGCAGTTCTTC.

This clone was recorded a few times. The chain joins TRBV29-1 to TRBJ2-1; D may match TRBD1 or TRBD2 (6 bases each). The CDR3 is 14 residues long. Trimming pared 3 bases from V and 10 bases from J, leaving 19 bases between. Per the germline V gene, CDR1 is SQVTM and CDR2 is ANQGSEA. CDR3 nucleotide sequence: TGCAGCGTTGACGGAAGGGGGGCGAGTAGAGAGCAGTTCTTC. Its translation: CSVDGRGASREQFF.

The chain links TRBV9 to TRBJ2-2; possibly TRBD1 or TRBD2 for D (7 bases each). The V end lost 3 bases, the J end lost 6 bases, and 15 bases lay between the germline ends. The germline CDR1 and CDR2 sequences are SGDLS and YYNGEE. The CDR3 consists of 15 residues. CDR3 DNA sequence: TGTGCCAGCAGCGCTCCAGGGGGGGGACCCGGGGAGCTGTTTTTT. Translating it yields CASSAPGGGPGELFF.

The chain links TRBV6-5 to TRBJ2-2; D uncertain. The germline CDR1 and CDR2 sequences are MNHEY and SVGAGI. Trimming cost V 2 bases and J 6 bases, with 7 bases left between them. The CDR3 runs 13 residues. Here the CDR3 reads CASSYDRPGELFF. As DNA, the CDR3 is TGTGCCAGCAGTTACGACCGCCCCGGGGAGCTGTTTTTT.

This chain connects TRBV19 to TRBJ2-2; D unresolved. The V gene's germline CDR1 is LNHDA and CDR2 SQIVND (reference sequence). V shed 1 base and J shed 3 bases, with 6 bases lying between them. CDR3 length equals 14 residues. CDR3 sequence reads: CASSIGGYTGELFF. The CDR3 DNA reads TGTGCCAGTAGTATAGGCGGATACACCGGGGAGCTGTTTTTT.

The J gene is TRBJ1-4, the V gene TRBV5-1; no clear D gene. The length of the CDR3 is 15 residues. V lost 0 bases, J lost 7 bases, and 13 bases lay in between. CDR1 is SGHRS, CDR2 YFSETQ, per germline. The CDR3 sequence: CASSLVGVSGEKLFF. For the CDR3, the DNA is TGCGCCAGCAGCTTGGTGGGAGTTAGCGGTGAAAAACTGTTTTTT. The full variable domain, in which reference TRBV5-1 and TRBJ1-4 provide the parts outside the CDR3, is KAGVTQTPRYLIKTRGQQVTLSCSPISGHRSVSWYQQTPGQGLQFLFEYFSETQRNKGNFPGRFSGRQFSNSRSEMNVSTLELGDSALYLCASSLVGVSGEKLFFGSGTQLSVL.

The rearrangement joins TRBV5-1 to TRBJ2-3, with D unclear. The V end was cut by 6 bases, the J end by 6 bases, with 17 bases between. The CDR3 covers 14 residues. Per the germline V gene, CDR1 is SGHRS and CDR2 is YFSETQ. This CDR3 reads CASKWDPYADTQYF. The CDR3 nucleotides are TGCGCCAGCAAGTGGGATCCGTATGCGGATACGCAGTATTTT.

The gene calls are TRBV5-1 and TRBJ2-1; D possibly uses TRBD1 or TRBD2 (5 bases each). Trimming cost V 9 bases and J 0 bases, with 19 bases left between them. Germline values: CDR1 SGHRS, CDR2 YFSETQ. The CDR3 length is 16 residues. CDR3 DNA: TGCGCCACACAGCCCCGGGGCGGAAGCTCCTACAATGAGCAGTTCTTC. Amino acids: CATQPRGGSSYNEQFF.

The CDR3 is CASSLSGSSGELFF. The CDR3 coding sequence is TGTGCCAGCTCCCTTAGCGGTTCTTCCGGGGAGCTGTTTTTT. The chain recombines TRBV6-6 with TRBJ2-2, with a tentative D call TRBD2 (6 bases). Germline CDR1 is MNHNY and CDR2 is SVGAGI (reference sequence). The V end lost 8 bases, the J end lost 6 bases, and 16 bases lay between the germline ends. The CDR3 is 14 amino acids.

This clone has just one count. The chain couples TRBV9 to TRBJ2-7, with 7 positions matching TRBD2. The CDR3 length is 15 residues. Per the germline V gene, CDR1 is SGDLS and CDR2 is YYNGEE. Germline trimming cut 4 bases from V and 2 bases from J; bases unmatched to any gene: 9. CDR3 nucleotide sequence: TGTGCCAGCAGCCCAGGACTAGGGGCGACCTACGAGCAGTACTTC. The encoded protein is CASSPGLGATYEQYF.